The 18 T cell receptor beta chains listed next were all sequenced from one sample in a study of control samples from healthy donors and cancer patients. Clones were read by immunoSEQ multiplex PCR, and TCRdb kept only the in-frame ones, dropping some. The sample carries more than 95,000 clones, about nine tenths recorded once. The specimen sequenced was blood. These TCRs come from a man between 40 and 49 years old in good health.

This clone came up a few times. This same CDR3 is encoded by further DNA sequences in the sample. The chain recombines TRBV11-3 with TRBJ2-7, with 7 bases that match TRBD1. The CDR3 is 13 amino acids. Per germline, CDR1 SGHNT and CDR2 YENEEA. V trimming: 5 bases; J trimming: 4 bases; junction bases outside the gene matches: 5. This CDR3 reads CASSRTGVYEQYF. The DNA for the CDR3 is TGTGCCAGCAGCAGGACAGGAGTATACGAGCAGTACTTC.

The V and J genes are TRBV4-3 and TRBJ1-2; D ambiguous. The germline V gene encodes CDR1 LGHNA and CDR2 YSLEER. This CDR3 region has 14 residues. The V gene lost 4 bases and the J gene lost 4 bases, with 13 bases spanning the gap. Here the CDR3 reads CASSPSYGTYGYTF. CDR3 nucleotide sequence: TGCGCCAGCAGCCCGAGTTACGGAACCTATGGCTACACCTTC.

The chain joins TRBV12-5 to TRBJ2-7; D perhaps matches TRBD1 (5 bases). V lost 3 bases and J lost 3, with 21 bases in between. Germline assignment: CDR1 LGHNT and CDR2 FRNRAP. The CDR3 consists of 17 residues. The CDR3, as DNA: TGTGCTAGTGGTTTCTCCATATCCCTGGACACTAACTACGAGCAGTACTTC. It is translated as CASGFSISLDTNYEQYF.

The chain recombines TRBV15 with TRBJ1-5; no reliable D call. V lost 0 bases and J 4 bases, leaving 10 bases between the germline ends. The germline V gene has CDR1 LNHNV and CDR2 YYDKDF (reference sequence). This CDR3 contains 15 residues. The CDR3 DNA reads TGTGCCACCAGCAGAGAGTACGGGCTTAATCAGCCCCAGCATTTT. Translation gives CATSREYGLNQPQHF.

The chain joins TRBV5-1 to TRBJ1-1; D gene unclear. The CDR3 runs to 13 residues. CDR1 and CDR2 from the germline V gene are SGHRS and YFSETQ. Trimming removed 2 bases at V and 1 base at J, with 6 bases between. CDR3 nucleotide sequence: TGCGCCAGCAGCTTTTTCAGGAACACTGAAGCTTTCTTT. Protein sequence: CASSFFRNTEAFF.

The chain recombines TRBV6-5 with TRBJ1-5; possible D gene TRBD1, 6 bases. The CDR3 covers 15 residues. Trimming shortened V by 3 bases and J by 2 bases, and 11 bases separated the two germline ends. Germline lookup yields CDR1 MNHEY and CDR2 SVGAGI. CDR3 in amino acids: CASSYRRGGNQPQHF. CDR3 nucleotides: TGTGCCAGCAGTTATAGGAGGGGGGGCAATCAGCCCCAGCATTTT.

The gene calls are TRBV29-1 and TRBJ1-2, with D maybe TRBD1 (6 bases). V lost 3 bases and J lost 2, with 10 bases in between. Germline V CDR1 and CDR2: SQVTM, ANQGSEA. The CDR3 totals 13 residues. The CDR3 nucleotides are TGCAGCGTTGAGTTAACAGGGAACTATGGCTACACCTTC. Amino acid sequence: CSVELTGNYGYTF.

This chain joins TRBV5-1 and TRBJ2-5; 8 bases are a match to TRBD1. CDR1 and CDR2 (germline): SGHRS, YFSETQ. The CDR3 extends over 14 amino acids. Trimming took 4 bases from V and 6 from J; bases not matched to a gene: 8. The CDR3 region is CASSQDRVVQTQYF. For the CDR3, the DNA is TGCGCCAGCAGCCAGGACAGGGTAGTACAGACCCAGTACTTC.

The J gene is TRBJ2-3, the V gene TRBV11-3; 7 bases line up with TRBD2. The trim removed 5 bases at V and 3 bases at J, leaving 14 bases unmatched. The CDR3 totals 17 residues. Germline lookup yields CDR1 SGHNT and CDR2 YENEEA. In DNA, the CDR3 is TGTGCCAGCAGCCCCCCCCGGTACGGGGGGAATACAGATACGCAGTATTTT. Its translation is CASSPPRYGGNTDTQYF.

The V and J genes are TRBV14 and TRBJ2-1; D might be TRBD1 (5 bases). V gave up 1 base and J gave up 4 bases, with 17 bases separating them. CDR3 size: 17 residues. Germline V CDR1 and CDR2: SGHDN, FVKESK. As DNA, the CDR3 is TGTGCCAGCAGCCAAGGGCTGGCAGGGTTTGTATACAATGAGCAGTTCTTC. Residues: CASSQGLAGFVYNEQFF.

The chain joins TRBV7-9 to TRBJ2-7; 7 nucleotides line up with TRBD1. Germline lookup yields CDR1 SEHNR and CDR2 FQNEAQ (reference sequence). The CDR3 totals 12 residues. Germline trimming cut 7 bases from V and 1 base from J; bases unmatched to any gene: 1. The CDR3 DNA reads TGTGCCAGCACGGGACAGTCCTACGAGCAGTACTTC. Protein product: CASTGQSYEQYF.

The V gene is TRBV2, the J gene TRBJ2-6, with a weak D call TRBD1 (6 bases). Germline values: CDR1 SNHLY, CDR2 FYNNEI. The V end lost 3 bases, the J end lost 2 bases, and 8 bases lay between the germline ends. This CDR3 contains 15 residues. The CDR3 region is CASSDRGTGANVLTF. DNA for the CDR3: TGTGCCAGCAGTGACAGGGGCACTGGGGCCAACGTCCTGACTTTC. The full variable domain, completed using reference TRBV2 and TRBJ2-6, is EPEVTQTPSHQVTQMGQEVILRCVPISNHLYFYWYRQILGQKVEFLVSFYNNEISEKSEIFDDQFSVERPDGSNFTLKIRSTKLEDSAMYFCASSDRGTGANVLTFGAGSRLTVL.

The chain has TRBV6-5 and TRBJ1-6, with D unclear. V was clipped by 6 bases and J by 8 bases, with 11 bases between them. The CDR3 totals 13 residues. Germline CDR1 and CDR2: MNHEY and SVGAGI. The CDR3 nucleotides are TGTGCCAGCAGCAGGACCTCCCATTCACCCCTCCACTTT. Translating gives CASSRTSHSPLHF.

The chain carries TRBV6-5 and TRBJ1-6, with 10 positions matching TRBD1. V was clipped by 5 bases and J by 7 bases; unmatched bases: 5. Germline CDR1 is MNHEY and CDR2 is SVGAGI. The CDR3 length is 15 residues. The chain's CDR3 is CASSPKDRGNSPLHF. Here the CDR3 DNA reads TGTGCCAGCAGTCCTAAGGACAGGGGGAATTCACCCCTCCACTTT.

CDR3 sequence: CASSVGTVDEQFF. The CDR3 DNA reads as TGTGCCAGCAGCGTTGGGACGGTGGATGAGCAGTTCTTC. The chain carries TRBV9 and TRBJ2-1; D could derive from TRBD1 or TRBD2 (5 bases each). V lost 2 bases and J lost 8, with 11 bases in between. The germline gives CDR1 SGDLS, CDR2 YYNGEE. This CDR3 comprises 13 residues.

The chain employs TRBV6-1 and TRBJ2-4; 9 bases fit TRBD1. CDR1 is MNHNS and CDR2 is SASEGT in the germline V gene. J gave up 0 bases and V 4 bases, and 7 bases lay outside the gene matches. This CDR3 has 17 amino acids. In nucleotides, the CDR3 is TGTGCCAGCAGTGCCGGACAGGGGACTCTAGCCAAAAACATTCAGTACTTC. It yields the protein CASSAGQGTLAKNIQYF.

This sequence joins TRBV10-3 and TRBJ1-4, with a weak D call TRBD1 (5 bases). Trimming left V 8 bases short and J 2 bases short, with 15 bases between. Germline lookup yields CDR1 ENHRY and CDR2 SYGVKD. The CDR3 has 15 amino acids. CDR3 residues: CAIGGGSGTNEKLFF. The DNA of the CDR3 is TGTGCCATCGGGGGTGGATCGGGTACTAATGAAAAACTGTTTTTT.

V and J are TRBV11-2 and TRBJ2-1; TRBD2 aligns across 10 bases. Germline lookup yields CDR1 SGHAT and CDR2 FQNNGV. J gave up 3 bases and V 1 base, and 0 bases lay outside the gene matches. CDR3 size: 15 residues. CDR3 nucleotides: TGTGCCAGCAGCTTAGCTAGCGGGGGCTACAATGAGCAGTTCTTC. Protein product: CASSLASGGYNEQFF.